The entry below gives a single T cell receptor beta chain sequence along with its context. Its matching antigen is unknown. The data were obtained in a study of Ad26.COV2.S vaccination and SARS-CoV-2 variants. About the study: Doses of Ad26.COV2.S were injected into muscle once or twice, 56 days apart.

Study-wide points: Recipients of vaccine and of placebo showed similar breadth of their non-spike TCR repertoires.

Sample treatment: over 15 received Ad26.COV2.S at low or high dose, single or two shots; about 5 received placebo; per-sample allocation not given. Vaccine and placebo recipients were sampled on day 63 after the first injection. The vaccine antigen was prefusion-stabilized Wuhan SARS-CoV-2 spike. Profiling relied on immunoSEQ multiplex PCR, and the TCRdb table lists in-frame clones only, not all of them. The sample includes roughly 400,000 clones, roughly 90% of them seen just once. The CDR3 loop spans 12 amino acids. The V segment lost 5 bases and the J segment 5 bases; nucleotides outside the gene matches: 2.

Sequenced here: peripheral blood, sampled in a trial of Ad26.COV2.S vaccine versus placebo. This chain joins TRBV12-3 or TRBV12-4 and TRBJ2-5; 7 bases agree with TRBD2. The receptor comes from a person between 18 and 60 years old who received the Ad26.COV2.S COVID-19 vaccine or a placebo. The CDR3 coding sequence is TGTGCCAGCAGTCGTAGCGGGGAGACCCAGTACTTC. Its translation is CASSRSGETQYF.